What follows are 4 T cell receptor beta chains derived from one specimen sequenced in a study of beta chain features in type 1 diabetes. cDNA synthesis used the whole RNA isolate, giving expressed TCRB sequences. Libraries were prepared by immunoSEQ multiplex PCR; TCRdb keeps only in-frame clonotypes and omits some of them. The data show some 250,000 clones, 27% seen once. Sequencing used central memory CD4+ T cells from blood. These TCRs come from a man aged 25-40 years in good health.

The CDR3 sequence is CASSETGARNVETQYF. The DNA for the CDR3 is TGCGCCAGCAGCGAGACGGGGGCTCGGAATGTGGAGACCCAGTACTTC. The rearrangement joins TRBV4-1 to TRBJ2-5; possibly TRBD1 or TRBD2 for D (6 bases each). CDR1 is MGHRA and CDR2 is YSYEKL in the germline V gene. Trimming removed 5 bases at V and 5 bases at J, with 21 bases between. The CDR3 runs 16 residues.

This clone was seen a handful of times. CDR3 sequence reads: CAIGTSGSLADTQYF. CDR3 DNA sequence: TGTGCCATCGGGACTAGCGGGAGTCTGGCAGATACGCAGTATTTT. This chain connects TRBV10-3 to TRBJ2-3; 14 positions agree with TRBD2. The germline V gene has CDR1 ENHRY and CDR2 SYGVKD. The CDR3 covers 15 residues. The trim removed 8 bases at V and 4 bases at J, leaving 5 bases unmatched.

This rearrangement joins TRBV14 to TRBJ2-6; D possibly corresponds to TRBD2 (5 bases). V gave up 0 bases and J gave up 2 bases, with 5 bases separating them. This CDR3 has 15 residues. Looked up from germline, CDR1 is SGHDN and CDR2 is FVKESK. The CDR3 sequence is CASSQDGTGANVLTF. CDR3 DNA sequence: TGTGCCAGCAGCCAAGACGGGACTGGGGCCAACGTCCTGACTTTC. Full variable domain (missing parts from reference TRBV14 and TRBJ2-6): EAGVTQFPSHSVIEKGQTVTLRCDPISGHDNLYWYRRVMGKEIKFLLHFVKESKQDESGMPNNRFLAERTGGTYSTLKVQPAELEDSGVYFCASSQDGTGANVLTFGAGSRLTVL.

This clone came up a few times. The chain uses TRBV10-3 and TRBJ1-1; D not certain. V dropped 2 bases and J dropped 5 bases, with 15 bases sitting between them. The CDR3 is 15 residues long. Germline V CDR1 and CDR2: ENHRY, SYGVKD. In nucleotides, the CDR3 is TGTGCCATCAGTGAGCGCTCGGCCTTAGGGACTGAAGCTTTCTTT. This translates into CAISERSALGTEAFF.